These 14 T cell receptor beta chains were sequenced from one sample in a study of T cells in Graves' hyperthyroidism and ophthalmopathy. Amplified TCR beta CDR3 regions came from RNA transcripts. TCR CDR3 underwent first-round RT-PCR with the HTBI primer set. From the multiplex PCR reads, TCRdb called clonotypes with MiXCR, one entry per CDR3 protein. The table has hundreds of thousands of distinct CDR3 sequences, 45% seen once; the top ten hold 7% to 7.5%. Sequenced: peripheral blood or thyroid tissue (not recorded which). Receptors were obtained from an adult man with Graves' disease, either hyperthyroidism or ophthalmopathy (not recorded which).

This clonotype was seen repeatedly, ten times or more. The chain carries TRBV15 and TRBJ1-1, with D unclear. CDR3 length: 14 residues. Trimming removed 1 base at V and 5 bases at J, with 11 bases between. CDR1 is LNHNV, CDR2 YYDKDF, per germline (reference sequence). The CDR3 is CATSRGTRATEAFF. CDR3 DNA sequence: TGTGCCACCAGCAGAGGCACACGGGCTACTGAAGCTTTCTTT.

CDR3 DNA: TGTGCCAGCTTAAGGACCGGGAGCGAGCAGTACTTC. It translates to CASLRTGSEQYF. The rearrangement links TRBV2 to TRBJ2-7; the D gene is possibly TRBD2 (6 bases). This CDR3 is 12 amino acids long. Germline-derived CDR1 and CDR2 are SNHLY and FYNNEI. Trimming shortened V by 8 bases and J by 6 bases, and 14 bases separated the two germline ends.

This clonotype came up many times. CDR3 sequence (DNA): TGTGCCAGCAGTTTAGCGAGGGTTGGCTACACCTTC. Its protein product is CASSLARVGYTF. J is TRBJ1-2 and V is TRBV12-3 or TRBV12-4; no definite D call. This CDR3 contains 12 residues. V shed 0 bases and J shed 7 bases, with 6 bases lying between them.

This clonotype has just a few counts. The V and J genes are TRBV6-6 and TRBJ2-2; no clear D. The germline CDR1 and CDR2 sequences are MNHNY and SVGAGI (reference sequence). This CDR3 is built from 15 residues. The V end was cut by 6 bases, the J end by 2 bases, with 13 bases between. The CDR3 coding sequence is TGTGCCAGCAGCCCATTGGCGGCCAACACCGGGGAGCTGTTTTTT. It specifies CASSPLAANTGELFF.

The gene calls are TRBV20-1 and TRBJ1-6; no reliable D call. The germline V gene encodes CDR1 DFQATT and CDR2 SNEGSKA (reference sequence). This CDR3 contains 13 residues. V gave up 2 bases and J gave up 9 bases, with 11 bases separating them. CDR3 region: CSARRQLGSPLHF. In DNA, the CDR3 is TGCAGTGCTAGAAGGCAGTTAGGTTCACCCCTCCACTTT.

This sequence joins TRBV12-3 or TRBV12-4 and TRBJ1-3; 7 bases map to TRBD1. CDR3 length: 14 residues. CDR3 protein: CASGPWTGGNTIYF. DNA for the CDR3: TGTGCTAGTGGTCCGTGGACAGGAGGAAACACCATATATTTT.

The V and J genes are TRBV7-9 and TRBJ2-6, with 11 bases lining up with TRBD1. The CDR3 totals 18 residues. Trimming at V came to 4 bases and at J to 4 bases, leaving 9 bases not matched to a gene. Germline V gene sequence: CDR1 SEHNR, CDR2 FQNEAQ (reference sequence). The chain's CDR3 is CASSSRDRGAEGANVLTF. The DNA of the CDR3 is TGTGCCAGCAGCTCTCGGGACAGGGGGGCTGAGGGGGCCAACGTCCTGACTTTC.

In its sample, this clonotype was seen a few times. The chain is built from TRBV7-9 and TRBJ1-4, with 8 nucleotides matching TRBD1. CDR1 and CDR2 from the germline V gene are SEHNR and FQNEAQ (reference sequence). This CDR3 comprises 17 residues. Trimming cost V 8 bases and J 2 bases; bases outside gene matches: 13. CDR3 sequence (DNA): TGTGCCAGCCAAAACTCAGGGGGCCGGAGGACTAATGAAAAACTGTTTTTT. As protein: CASQNSGGRRTNEKLFF.

This clonotype was counted a few times. The V and J genes are TRBV2 and TRBJ1-5, with 7 positions matching TRBD1. The CDR3 covers 14 residues. Germline trimming cut 5 bases from V and 3 bases from J; bases unmatched to any gene: 4. Germline CDR1 and CDR2: SNHLY and FYNNEI. The CDR3, as DNA: TGTGCCAGCAGTTATACAGGGGTCAATCAGCCCCAGCATTTT. Translated: CASSYTGVNQPQHF.

The genes are TRBV5-1 and TRBJ1-2, with TRBD1 identical over 9 bases. The length of the CDR3 is 14 residues. Germline CDR1 is SGHRS and CDR2 is YFSETQ. The V gene end was trimmed by 0 bases and the J gene end by 8 bases; junction bases not matched to a gene: 5. CDR3 in amino acids: CASSLVGQGLGYTF. The DNA of the CDR3 is TGCGCCAGCAGCTTGGTGGGACAGGGTCTGGGCTACACCTTC.

The chain recombines TRBV10-3 with TRBJ2-7, with D perhaps matching TRBD2 (6 bases). CDR1 is ENHRY and CDR2 is SYGVKD in the germline V gene. V was trimmed by 10 bases and J by 4 bases, leaving 23 bases between them. This CDR3 comprises 15 residues. The CDR3 protein is CASRESEGSGYEQYF. The CDR3 region has the DNA TGTGCCAGCAGGGAGTCGGAAGGCAGCGGGTACGAGCAGTACTTC.

V and J are TRBV25-1 and TRBJ1-1; 8 nucleotides align to TRBD1. Germline CDR1 and CDR2: MGHDK and SYGVNS. The CDR3 loop spans 12 amino acids. Germline trimming cut 7 bases from V and 9 bases from J; bases unmatched to any gene: 7. The CDR3 loop reads CASNSGQGKAFF. CDR3 sequence (DNA): TGTGCCAGCAATTCAGGACAGGGAAAAGCTTTCTTT.

This clonotype was detected ten times or more. V usage is TRBV2 and J usage is TRBJ2-5; 10 bases are a match to TRBD2. CDR1 and CDR2 (germline): SNHLY, FYNNEI. The CDR3 consists of 15 residues. After removal of 3 bases from V and 8 bases from J, the junction contained 9 bases not matched to a gene. In DNA, the CDR3 is TGTGCCAGCAGTGATGGTCTAGCGGGAGTCGCTACCCAGTACTTC. This translates into CASSDGLAGVATQYF.

V gene TRBV7-9 combines with J gene TRBJ2-5; a possible D gene is TRBD1 (5 bases). CDR3 length: 14 amino acids. V lost 6 bases to trimming and J lost 4 bases, with 15 bases between them. The germline V gene encodes CDR1 SEHNR and CDR2 FQNEAQ (reference sequence). The CDR3: CASSPGIVGETQYF. CDR3 coding DNA: TGTGCCAGCAGTCCAGGGATTGTAGGAGAGACCCAGTACTTC.